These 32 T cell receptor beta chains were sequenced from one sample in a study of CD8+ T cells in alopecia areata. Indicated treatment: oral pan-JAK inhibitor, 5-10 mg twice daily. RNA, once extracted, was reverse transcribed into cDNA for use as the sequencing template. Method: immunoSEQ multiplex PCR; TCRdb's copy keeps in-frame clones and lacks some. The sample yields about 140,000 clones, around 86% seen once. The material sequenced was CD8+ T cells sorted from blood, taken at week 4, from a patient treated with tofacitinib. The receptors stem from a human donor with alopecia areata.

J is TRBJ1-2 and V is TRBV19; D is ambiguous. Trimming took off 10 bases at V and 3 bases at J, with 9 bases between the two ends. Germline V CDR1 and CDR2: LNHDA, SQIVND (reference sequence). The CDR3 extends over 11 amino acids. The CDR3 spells CATQEDYGYTF. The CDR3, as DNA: TGTGCCACCCAAGAGGACTATGGCTACACCTTC.

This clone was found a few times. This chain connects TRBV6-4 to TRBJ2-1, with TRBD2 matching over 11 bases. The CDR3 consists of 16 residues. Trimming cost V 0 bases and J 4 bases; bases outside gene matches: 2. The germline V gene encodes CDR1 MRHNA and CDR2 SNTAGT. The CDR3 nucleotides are TGTGCCAGCAGTGACTCGGGACTAGCGGATTACAATGAGCAGTTCTTC. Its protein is CASSDSGLADYNEQFF.

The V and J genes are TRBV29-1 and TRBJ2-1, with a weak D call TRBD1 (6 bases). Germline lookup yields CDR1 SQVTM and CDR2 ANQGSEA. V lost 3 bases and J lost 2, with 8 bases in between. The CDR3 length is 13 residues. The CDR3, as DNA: TGCAGCGTTGACAGGGGAACCTACAATGAGCAGTTCTTC. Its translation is CSVDRGTYNEQFF.

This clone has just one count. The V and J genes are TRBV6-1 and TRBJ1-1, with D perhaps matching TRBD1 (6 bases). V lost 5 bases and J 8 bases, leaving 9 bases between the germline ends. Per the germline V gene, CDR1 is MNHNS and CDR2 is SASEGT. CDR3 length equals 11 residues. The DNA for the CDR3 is TGTGCCAGCAGTCAGACAGGAGAAGCTTTCTTT. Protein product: CASSQTGEAFF.

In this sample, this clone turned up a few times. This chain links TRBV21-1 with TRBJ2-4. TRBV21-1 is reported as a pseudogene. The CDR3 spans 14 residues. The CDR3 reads CASSHRRAKNIQYF. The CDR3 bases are TGTGCCAGCAGCCACAGGAGGGCCAAAAACATTCAGTACTTC.

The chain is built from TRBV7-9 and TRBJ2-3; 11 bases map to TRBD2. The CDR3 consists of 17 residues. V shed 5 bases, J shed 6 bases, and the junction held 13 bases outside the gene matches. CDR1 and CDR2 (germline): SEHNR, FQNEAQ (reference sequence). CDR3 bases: TGTGCCAGCAGCCCCACCTTAGCGGGAGGGGAGAAGGATACGCAGTATTTT. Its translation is CASSPTLAGGEKDTQYF.

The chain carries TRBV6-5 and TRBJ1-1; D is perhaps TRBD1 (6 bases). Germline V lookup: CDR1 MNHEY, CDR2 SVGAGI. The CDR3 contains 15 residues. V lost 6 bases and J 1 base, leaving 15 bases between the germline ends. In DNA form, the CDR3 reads TGTGCCAGCAGCGCGAGGGGGTCCCGGAACACTGAAGCTTTCTTT. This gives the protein CASSARGSRNTEAFF.

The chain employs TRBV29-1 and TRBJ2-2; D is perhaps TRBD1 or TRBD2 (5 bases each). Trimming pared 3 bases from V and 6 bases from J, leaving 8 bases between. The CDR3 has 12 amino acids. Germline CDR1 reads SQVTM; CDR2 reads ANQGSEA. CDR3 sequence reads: CSVDGGSGELFF. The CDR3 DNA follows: TGCAGCGTTGATGGGGGTTCCGGGGAGCTGTTTTTT.

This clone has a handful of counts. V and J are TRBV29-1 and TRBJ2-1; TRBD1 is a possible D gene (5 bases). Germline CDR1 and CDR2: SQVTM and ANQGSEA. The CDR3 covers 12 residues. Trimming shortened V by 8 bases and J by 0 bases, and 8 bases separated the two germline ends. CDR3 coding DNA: TGCAGCATGACAGTCTCCTACAATGAGCAGTTCTTC. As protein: CSMTVSYNEQFF.

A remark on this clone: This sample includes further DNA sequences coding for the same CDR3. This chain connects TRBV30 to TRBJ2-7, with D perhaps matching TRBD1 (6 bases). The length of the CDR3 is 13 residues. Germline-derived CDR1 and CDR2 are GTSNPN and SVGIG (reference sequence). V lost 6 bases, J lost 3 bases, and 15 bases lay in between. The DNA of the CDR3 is TGTGCCTGCTACCGGGACACCGGCTACGAGCAGTACTTC. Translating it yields CACYRDTGYEQYF.

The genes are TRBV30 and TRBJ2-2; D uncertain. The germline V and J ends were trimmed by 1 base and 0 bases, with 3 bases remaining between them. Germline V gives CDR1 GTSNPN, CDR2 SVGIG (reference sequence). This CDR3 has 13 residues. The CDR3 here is CAWSGSNTGELFF. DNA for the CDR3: TGTGCCTGGAGTGGGTCGAACACCGGGGAGCTGTTTTTT.

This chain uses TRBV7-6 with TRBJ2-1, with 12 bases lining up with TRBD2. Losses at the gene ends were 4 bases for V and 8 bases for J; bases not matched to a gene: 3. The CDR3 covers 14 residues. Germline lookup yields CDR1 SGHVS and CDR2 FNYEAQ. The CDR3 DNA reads TGTGCCAGCAGCTCTAGCGGGAGGGGAGATGAGCAGTTCTTC. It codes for CASSSSGRGDEQFF.

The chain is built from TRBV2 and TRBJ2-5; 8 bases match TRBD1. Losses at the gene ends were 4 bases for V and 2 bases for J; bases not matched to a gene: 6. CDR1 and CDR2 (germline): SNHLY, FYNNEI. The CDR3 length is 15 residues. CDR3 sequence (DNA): TGTGCCAGCAGTGGGACAGGGCCAAGACAAGAGACCCAGTACTTC. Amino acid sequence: CASSGTGPRQETQYF. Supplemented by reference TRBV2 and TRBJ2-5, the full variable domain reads EPEVTQTPSHQVTQMGQEVILRCVPISNHLYFYWYRQILGQKVEFLVSFYNNEISEKSEIFDDQFSVERPDGSNFTLKIRSTKLEDSAMYFCASSGTGPRQETQYFGPGTRLLVL.

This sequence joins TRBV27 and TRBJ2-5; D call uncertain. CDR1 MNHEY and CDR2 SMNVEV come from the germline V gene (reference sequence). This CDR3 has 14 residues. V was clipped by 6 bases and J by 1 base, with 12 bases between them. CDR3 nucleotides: TGTGCCAGCAGCCCCGTACCTAGCCAAGAGACCCAGTACTTC. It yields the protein CASSPVPSQETQYF.

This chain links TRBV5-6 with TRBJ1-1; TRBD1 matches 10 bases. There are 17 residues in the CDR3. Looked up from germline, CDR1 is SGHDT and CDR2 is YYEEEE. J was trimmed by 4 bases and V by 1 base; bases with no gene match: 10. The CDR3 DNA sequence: TGTGCCAGCAGCTTGACGAGGGACAGGGGTCGAAGCACTGAAGCTTTCTTT. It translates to CASSLTRDRGRSTEAFF.

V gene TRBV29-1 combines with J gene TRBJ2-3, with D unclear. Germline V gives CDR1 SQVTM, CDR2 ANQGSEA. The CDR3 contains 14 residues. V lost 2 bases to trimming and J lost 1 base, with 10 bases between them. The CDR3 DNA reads TGCAGCGTTGAATGGTCAGACGGCACAGATACGCAGTATTTT. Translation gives CSVEWSDGTDTQYF.

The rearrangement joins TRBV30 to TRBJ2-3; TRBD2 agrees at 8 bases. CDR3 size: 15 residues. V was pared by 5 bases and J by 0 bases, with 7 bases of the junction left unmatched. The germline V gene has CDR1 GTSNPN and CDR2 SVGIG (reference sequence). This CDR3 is CAWAPGGRSTDTQYF. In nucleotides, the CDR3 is TGTGCCTGGGCCCCCGGCGGGAGGAGCACAGATACGCAGTATTTT.

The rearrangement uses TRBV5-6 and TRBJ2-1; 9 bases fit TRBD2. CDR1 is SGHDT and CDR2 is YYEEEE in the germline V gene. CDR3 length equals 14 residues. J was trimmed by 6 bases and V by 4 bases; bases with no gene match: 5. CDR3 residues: CASSLGLAINEQFF. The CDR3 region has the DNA TGTGCCAGCAGCCTAGGACTAGCGATCAATGAGCAGTTCTTC.

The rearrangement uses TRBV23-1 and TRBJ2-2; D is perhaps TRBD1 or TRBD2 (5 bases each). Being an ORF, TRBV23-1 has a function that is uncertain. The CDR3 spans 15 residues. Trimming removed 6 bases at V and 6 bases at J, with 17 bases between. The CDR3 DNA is TGCGCCAGCAGCCTTCGACGGGGCAGATCCGGGGAGCTGTTTTTT. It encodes CASSLRRGRSGELFF.

DNA of the CDR3: TGTGCCAGCAGCGTAGACGGGCTAAATACGCAGTATTTT. Residues: CASSVDGLNTQYF. This sequence joins TRBV9 and TRBJ2-3; the D is unclear. This CDR3 has 13 residues. V dropped 0 bases and J dropped 7 bases, with 9 bases sitting between them. Germline CDR1 and CDR2: SGDLS and YYNGEE.

The CDR3 nucleotides are TGTGCCAGCGGTTCGACCCGGGAGCAGTACTTC. Protein sequence: CASGSTREQYF. V gene TRBV27 combines with J gene TRBJ2-7; D not certain. V shed 8 bases and J shed 7 bases, with 12 bases lying between them. The CDR3 spans 11 residues. Per the germline V gene, CDR1 is MNHEY and CDR2 is SMNVEV (reference sequence).

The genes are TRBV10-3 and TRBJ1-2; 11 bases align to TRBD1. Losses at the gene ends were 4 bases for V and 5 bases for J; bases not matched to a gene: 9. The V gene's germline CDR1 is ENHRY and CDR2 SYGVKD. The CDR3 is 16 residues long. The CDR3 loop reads CAISGGQGAYPYGYTF. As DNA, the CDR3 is TGTGCCATCAGTGGCGGACAGGGGGCTTACCCTTATGGCTACACCTTC.

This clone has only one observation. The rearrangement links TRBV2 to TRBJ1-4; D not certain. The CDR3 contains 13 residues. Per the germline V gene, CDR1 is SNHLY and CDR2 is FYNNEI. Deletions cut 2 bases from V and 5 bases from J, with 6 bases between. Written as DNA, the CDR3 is TGTGCCAGCAGTGAATATGGGAATGAAAAACTGTTTTTT. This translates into CASSEYGNEKLFF.

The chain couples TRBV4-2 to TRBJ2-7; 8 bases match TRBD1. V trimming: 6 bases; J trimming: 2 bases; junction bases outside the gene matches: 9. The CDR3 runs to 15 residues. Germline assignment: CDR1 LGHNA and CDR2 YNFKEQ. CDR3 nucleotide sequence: TGTGCCAGCAGGCAGAGCGACAGGGGAGCCTACGAGCAGTACTTC. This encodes CASRQSDRGAYEQYF.

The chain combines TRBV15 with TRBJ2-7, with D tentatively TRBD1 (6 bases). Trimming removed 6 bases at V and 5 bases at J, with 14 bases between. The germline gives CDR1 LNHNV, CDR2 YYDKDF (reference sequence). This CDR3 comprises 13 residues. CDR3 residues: CATRDQGLNEQYF. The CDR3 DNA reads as TGTGCCACCAGGGATCAGGGGCTAAACGAGCAGTACTTC.

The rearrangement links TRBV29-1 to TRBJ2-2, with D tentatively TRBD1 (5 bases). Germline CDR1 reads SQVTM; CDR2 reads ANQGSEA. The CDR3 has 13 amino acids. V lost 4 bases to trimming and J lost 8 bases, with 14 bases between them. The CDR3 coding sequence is TGCAGCGTTGCACAGGCAAGACCTGGGGAGCTGTTTTTT. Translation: CSVAQARPGELFF.

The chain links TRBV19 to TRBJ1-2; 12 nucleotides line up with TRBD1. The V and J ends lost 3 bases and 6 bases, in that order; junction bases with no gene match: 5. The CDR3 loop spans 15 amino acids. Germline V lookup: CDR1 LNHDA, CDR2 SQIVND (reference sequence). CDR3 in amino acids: CASSIGTGGGDGYTF. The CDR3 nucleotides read TGTGCCAGTAGTATCGGGACAGGGGGCGGAGATGGCTACACCTTC.

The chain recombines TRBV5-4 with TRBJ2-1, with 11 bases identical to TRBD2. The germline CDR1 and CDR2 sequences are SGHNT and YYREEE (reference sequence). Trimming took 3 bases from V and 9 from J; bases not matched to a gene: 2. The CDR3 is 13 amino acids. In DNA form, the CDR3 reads TGTGCCAGCAGCTCCGGGACTAGCGGTGAGCAGTTCTTC. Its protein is CASSSGTSGEQFF.

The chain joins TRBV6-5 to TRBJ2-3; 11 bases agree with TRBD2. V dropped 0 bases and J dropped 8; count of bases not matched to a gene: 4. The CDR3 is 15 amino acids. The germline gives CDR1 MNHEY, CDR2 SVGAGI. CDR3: CASSYSTSGAGTQYF. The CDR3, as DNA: TGTGCCAGCAGTTACTCGACTAGCGGGGCCGGTACGCAGTATTTT.

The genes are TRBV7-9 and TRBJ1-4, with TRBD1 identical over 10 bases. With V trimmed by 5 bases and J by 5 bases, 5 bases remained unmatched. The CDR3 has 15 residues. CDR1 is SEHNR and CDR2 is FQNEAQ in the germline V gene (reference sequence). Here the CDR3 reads CASSPWTGGNEKLFF. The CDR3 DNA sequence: TGTGCCAGCAGCCCCTGGACAGGGGGGAATGAAAAACTGTTTTTT.

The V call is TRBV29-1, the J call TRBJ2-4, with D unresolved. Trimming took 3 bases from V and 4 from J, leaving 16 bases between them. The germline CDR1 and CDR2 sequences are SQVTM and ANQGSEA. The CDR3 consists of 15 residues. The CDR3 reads CSVDSIESRKNIQYF. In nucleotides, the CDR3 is TGCAGCGTTGATTCCATCGAATCTCGGAAAAACATTCAGTACTTC.

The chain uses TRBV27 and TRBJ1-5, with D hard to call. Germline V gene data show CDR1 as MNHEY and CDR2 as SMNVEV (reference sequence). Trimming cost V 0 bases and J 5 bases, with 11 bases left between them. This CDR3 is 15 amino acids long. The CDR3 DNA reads TGTGCCAGCAGTTTATCGTTTTTCGGGGATCAGCCCCAGCATTTT. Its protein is CASSLSFFGDQPQHF.